A selection of T cell receptor beta chains follows, all from one sample in a study of cytomegalovirus exposure and HLA in healthy donors. TCRdb's copy holds only in-frame clones and misses some; the assay was immunoSEQ multiplex PCR. The table includes hundreds of thousands of clones, 70% to 80% detected once. Specimen: PBMCs. These receptors were collected from a woman aged 55-70 years in good health and CMV-seropositive. The CDR3 runs from the conserved cysteine through the conserved F or W. A D gene is named only where the DNA matches it firmly. Some rows mark clone size as missing; the rest say once, few, many or name a class of expanded clone.

TRBV7-8	TRBJ2-2	TRBD1	-	TGTGCCAGCAGCTCACGCCGGGACAGGGGCACCGGGGAGCTGTTTTTT	CASSSRRDRGTGELFF
TRBV5-4	TRBJ2-1	TRBD2	-	TGTGCCAGCAGCATAAAACTAGCGGGGGCTTCCTACAATGAGCAGTTCTTC	CASSIKLAGASYNEQFF
TRBV4-3	TRBJ2-3	TRBD2	once	TGCGCCAGCAGCCAAGTCTCTAGCGGGGGGCCCGGGGATACGCAGTATTTT	CASSQVSSGGPGDTQYF
TRBV5-1	TRBJ2-1	TRBD1	-	TGCGCCAGCAGCTTCGGACAGGTTAAGGATGAGCAGTTCTTC	CASSFGQVKDEQFF
TRBV5-1	TRBJ2-7	-	-	TGCGCCAGCAGCTTGAGTTATAGAGGGTACGAGCAGTACTTC	CASSLSYRGYEQYF
TRBV16	TRBJ1-4	TRBD1	-	TGTGCCAGCAGCCCCACAGGGGTCCCTAATGAAAAACTGTTTTTT	CASSPTGVPNEKLFF
TRBV5-1	TRBJ1-1	-	-	TGCGCCAGCAGCTTAGGGGTGAACACTGAAGCTTTCTTT	CASSLGVNTEAFF
TRBV4-3	TRBJ1-6	-	-	TGCGCCAGCAGCCGGTATGAGGACTATAATTCACCCCTCCACTTT	CASSRYEDYNSPLHF
TRBV13	TRBJ2-5	TRBD2	-	TGTGCCAGCAGCCGGCGGTCTAGCGGGGGGTACCAAGAGACCCAGTACTTC	CASSRRSSGGYQETQYF
TRBV28	TRBJ1-5	-	few	TGTGCCAGGGACTCTTTAGGGAGGGTTAGCAATCAGCCCCAGCATTTT	CARDSLGRVSNQPQHF
TRBV28	TRBJ2-2	-	-	TGTGCCAGCAAAATGGCCACCGGGGAGCTGTTTTTT	CASKMATGELFF
TRBV10-3	TRBJ1-2	-	-	TGTGCCATCAGTGGCGTACAGAACTATGGCTACACCTTC	CAISGVQNYGYTF
TRBV5-6	TRBJ1-5	-	-	TGTGCCAGCAGCTTACAGGGAAGCAATCAGCCCCAGCATTTT	CASSLQGSNQPQHF
TRBV19	TRBJ2-7	TRBD1	few	TGTGCCATTTGGGGACAGGCAGTCTTCTACGAGCAGTACTTC	CAIWGQAVFYEQYF
TRBV9	TRBJ1-3	-	-	TGTGCCAGCAGCGTAAGTGACTGGGGAAACACCATATATTTT	CASSVSDWGNTIYF
TRBV5-5	TRBJ2-2	-	few	TGTGCCAGCCAGTACCTAGCTCGGGAGCTGTTTTTT	CASQYLARELFF
TRBV21-1	TRBJ1-5	-	once	TGTGCCAGCAGCATATGTAGTTGGTTCGTGAATCAGCCCCAGCATTTT	CASSICSWFVNQPQHF
TRBV7-2	TRBJ2-1	-	-	TGTGCCAGCAGCTTAGGTCCGGGAGATGAGCAGTTCTTC	CASSLGPGDEQFF
TRBV10-3	TRBJ2-7	-	-	TGTGCCATCAGTGGTACCACAGGGATCTACGAGCAGTACTTC	CAISGTTGIYEQYF
TRBV30	TRBJ2-1	-	-	TGTGCCTGGAGTGTACACAGGGCGGACAATGAGCAGTTCTTC	CAWSVHRADNEQFF
TRBV19	TRBJ1-1	-	-	TGTGCCAGTCGCGTCGGGGGACCAGCCTTGAACACTGAAGCTTTCTTT	CASRVGGPALNTEAFF
TRBV4-2	TRBJ2-7	TRBD1	-	TGTGCCAGCAGCCAAAACGGACAGGGCGACTACGAGCAGTACTTC	CASSQNGQGDYEQYF
TRBV11-2	TRBJ1-3	TRBD1	-	TGTGCCAGCAGCTTAGCCGACAGGGAGGTTACTGGAAACACCATATATTTT	CASSLADREVTGNTIYF
TRBV19	TRBJ2-1	TRBD2	-	TGTGCCAGTAGCAAATCCGGGACTAGCGGGACCAATGAGCAGTTCTTC	CASSKSGTSGTNEQFF
TRBV5-1	TRBJ2-1	TRBD2	-	TGCGCCAGCAGCCCCGTGGGACTAGCATACAATGAGCAGTTCTTC	CASSPVGLAYNEQFF
TRBV11-2	TRBJ1-5	-	-	TGTGCCAGCAGCTTAGGGGAGAATCAGCCCCAGCATTTT	CASSLGENQPQHF
TRBV9	TRBJ1-2	-	-	TGTGCCAGCAGCGTAGATAGGGCGGGAGCTGGCTACACCTTC	CASSVDRAGAGYTF
TRBV6-5	TRBJ2-3	TRBD2	-	TGTGCCAGCAGTACACTAGCGGGGGGTATGGATACGCAGTATTTT	CASSTLAGGMDTQYF
TRBV19	TRBJ1-2	-	few	TGTGCCAGTAGTTCCCTAGAGGGCTACACCTTC	CASSSLEGYTF
TRBV7-8	TRBJ2-2	TRBD2	-	TGTGCCAGCAGCTTTGCGGGGGGGAGGACCGGGGAGCTGTTTTTT	CASSFAGGRTGELFF
TRBV6-1	TRBJ1-4	-	-	TGTGCCAGCGGCGGAGGGACTGGAGGGGAAAAACTGTTTTTT	CASGGGTGGEKLFF